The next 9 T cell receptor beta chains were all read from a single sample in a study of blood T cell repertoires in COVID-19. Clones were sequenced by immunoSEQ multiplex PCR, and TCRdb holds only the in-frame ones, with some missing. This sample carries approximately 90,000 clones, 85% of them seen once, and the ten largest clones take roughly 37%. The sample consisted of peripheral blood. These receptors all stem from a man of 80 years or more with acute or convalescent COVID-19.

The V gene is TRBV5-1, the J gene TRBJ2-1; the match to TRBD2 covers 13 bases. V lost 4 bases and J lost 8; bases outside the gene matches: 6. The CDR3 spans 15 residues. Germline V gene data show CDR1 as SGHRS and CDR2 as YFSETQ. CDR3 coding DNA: TGCGCCAGCAGCCGGACTAGCGGGAGTTGGTATGAGCAGTTCTTC. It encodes CASSRTSGSWYEQFF.

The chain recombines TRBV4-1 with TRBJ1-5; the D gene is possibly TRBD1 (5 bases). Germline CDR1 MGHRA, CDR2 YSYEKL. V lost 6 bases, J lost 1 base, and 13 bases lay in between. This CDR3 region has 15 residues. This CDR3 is CASSDVQGSNQPQHF. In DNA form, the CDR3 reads TGCGCCAGCAGTGATGTTCAGGGAAGCAATCAGCCCCAGCATTTT.

The CDR3 region has the DNA TGTGCCAGCAGTTACGAGGGACAGGGCAATCAGCCCCAGCATTTT. It yields the protein CASSYEGQGNQPQHF. The chain links TRBV6-6 to TRBJ1-5; 8 positions match TRBD1. Germline CDR1 and CDR2: MNHNY and SVGAGI (reference sequence). With V trimmed by 2 bases and J by 2 bases, 2 bases remained unmatched. CDR3 length equals 15 residues.

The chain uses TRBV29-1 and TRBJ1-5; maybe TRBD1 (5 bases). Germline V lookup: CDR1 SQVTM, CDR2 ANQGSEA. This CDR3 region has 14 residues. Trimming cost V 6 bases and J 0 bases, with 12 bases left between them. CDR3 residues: CSVAPTDSNQPQHF. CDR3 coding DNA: TGCAGCGTCGCCCCGACAGATAGCAATCAGCCCCAGCATTTT.

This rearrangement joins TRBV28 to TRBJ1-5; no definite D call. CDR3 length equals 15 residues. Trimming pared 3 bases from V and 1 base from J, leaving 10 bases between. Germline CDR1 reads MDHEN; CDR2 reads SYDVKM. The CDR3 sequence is CASSFRERSNQPQHF. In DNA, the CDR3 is TGTGCCAGCAGTTTCCGGGAGAGGAGCAATCAGCCCCAGCATTTT.

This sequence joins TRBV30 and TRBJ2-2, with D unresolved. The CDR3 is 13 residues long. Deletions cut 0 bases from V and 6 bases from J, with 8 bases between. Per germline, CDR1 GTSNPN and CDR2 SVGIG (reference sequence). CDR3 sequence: CAWSVQNPGELFF. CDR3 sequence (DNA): TGTGCCTGGAGTGTACAAAATCCCGGGGAGCTGTTTTTT.

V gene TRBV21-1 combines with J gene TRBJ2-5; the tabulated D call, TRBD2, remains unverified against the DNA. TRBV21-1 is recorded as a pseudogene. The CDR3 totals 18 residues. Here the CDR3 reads CASSRGTSGDQMGKTQYF. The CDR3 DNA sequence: TGTGCCAGCAGCAGGGGGACTAGCGGGGACCAGATGGGCAAGACCCAGTACTTC.

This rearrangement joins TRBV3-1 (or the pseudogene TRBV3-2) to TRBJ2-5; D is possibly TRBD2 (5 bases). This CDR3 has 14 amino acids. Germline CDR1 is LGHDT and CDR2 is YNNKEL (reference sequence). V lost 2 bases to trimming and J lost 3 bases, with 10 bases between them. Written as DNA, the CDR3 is TGTGCCAGCAGCCAATTGGGAGTTAAAGAGACCCAGTACTTC. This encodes CASSQLGVKETQYF.

CDR3 DNA sequence: TGTGCCATTCCTGGCAATCAGCCCCAGCATTTT. Its protein is CAIPGNQPQHF. V and J are TRBV2 and TRBJ1-5, with D unresolved. This CDR3 has 11 amino acids. V gave up 10 bases and J gave up 2 bases, with 6 bases separating them. Germline assignment: CDR1 SNHLY and CDR2 FYNNEI.